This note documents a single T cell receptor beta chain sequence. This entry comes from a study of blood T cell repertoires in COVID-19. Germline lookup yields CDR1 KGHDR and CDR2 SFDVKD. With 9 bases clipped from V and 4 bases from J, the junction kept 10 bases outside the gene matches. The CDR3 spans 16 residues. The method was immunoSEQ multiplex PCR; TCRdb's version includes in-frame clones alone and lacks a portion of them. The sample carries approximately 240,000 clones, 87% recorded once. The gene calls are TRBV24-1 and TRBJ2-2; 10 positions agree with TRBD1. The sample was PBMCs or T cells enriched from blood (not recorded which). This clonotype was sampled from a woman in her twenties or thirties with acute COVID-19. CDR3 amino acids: CATARSDRGPTGELFF. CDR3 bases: TGTGCCACCGCCCGATCCGACAGGGGGCCCACCGGGGAGCTGTTTTTT.